Listed below are T cell receptor beta chains from one sample, sequenced in a study of neurological immune-mediated disorders. TCRdb used MiXCR to reprocess the 5' RACE reads, holding one entry per CDR3 protein. This table holds under 80,000 distinct CDR3 sequences, around 4.2% found once. What was sequenced was PBMCs. All receptors derive from a man younger than 40 with multiple sclerosis. The CDR3 runs from the conserved cysteine through the conserved F or W. A D gene is named only where the DNA matches it firmly. For some rows the clone size is stated as once, few or many, or as a class when expanded; others skip it.

TRBJ1-2	NA	many	TRBV6-1	TGTGCCAGCAGTGAATACGGAAACGGCTACACCTTC	CASSEYGNGYTF
TRBJ2-2	NA	NA	TRBV7-2	TGTGCCAGCAGCTTAGGGTTCACGGACACCGGGGAGCTGTTTTTT	CASSLGFTDTGELFF
TRBJ2-1	TRBD2	many	TRBV20-1	TGCAGTGCTAGCGGGACTAGTTTTCGGATTAGTGAGCAGTTCTTC	CSASGTSFRISEQFF
TRBJ2-5	TRBD2	many	TRBV5-1	TGCGCCAGCAGCTTGGGGGCTAGCGGGTCCCAAGAGACCCAGTACTTC	CASSLGASGSQETQYF
TRBJ2-3	TRBD1	many	TRBV7-6	TGTGCCAGCAGCTTAAATCCCCGACAGGGAATAATGCAGTATTTT	CASSLNPRQGIMQYF
TRBJ1-1	TRBD1	NA	TRBV3-1	TGTGCCAGCAGCCAAGACAGCACAGGGGTTGAAGCTTTCTTT	CASSQDSTGVEAFF
TRBJ2-3	TRBD2	NA	TRBV2	TGTGCCAGGGGACGGCTAGCGGGGGGGCCCAGCACAGATACGCAGTATTTT	CARGRLAGGPSTDTQYF
TRBJ1-1	NA	many	TRBV27	TGTGCCAGCAGTTTAGCAGGGGATGGGACTGAAGCTTTCTTT	CASSLAGDGTEAFF
TRBJ2-3	NA	many	TRBV7-2	TGTGCCAGCAGCTTAGGTTACACCCAAGTGCCAGATACGCAGTATTTT	CASSLGYTQVPDTQYF
TRBJ1-2	NA	many	TRBV27	TGTGCCAGCAGTTTATCTAGACAGCCCCGTGGCTACACCTTC	CASSLSRQPRGYTF
TRBJ1-6	TRBD1	many	TRBV5-6	TGTGCCAGCAGCTCTAACAGGGGGGATTCACCCCTCCACTTT	CASSSNRGDSPLHF
TRBJ2-3	TRBD1	many	TRBV5-1	TGCGCCAGCAGCGCTGGACAGGGGGCGGATACGCAGTATTTT	CASSAGQGADTQYF
TRBJ2-5	NA	many	TRBV21-1	TGTGCCAGCGTAATCCGGGGTTTCTTATTAGAGACCCAGTACTTC	CASVIRGFLLETQYF
TRBJ2-2	NA	many	TRBV5-6	TGTGCCAGCAGCTTGCGACGGACCAACGGGGAGCTGTTTTTT	CASSLRRTNGELFF
TRBJ2-3	TRBD2	NA	TRBV18	TGTGCCAGCTCACCACCGTCCGCGGGGGGGAGCGCAGATACGCAGTATTTT	CASSPPSAGGSADTQYF
TRBJ2-1	NA	many	TRBV2	TGTGCCAGCACGTTGGTTCCCAGAAACAATGAGCAGTTCTTC	CASTLVPRNNEQFF
TRBJ1-5	NA	many	TRBV6-6	TGTGCCAGCAGTTCCCCGGGGGATAAGAATCAGCCCCAGCATTTT	CASSSPGDKNQPQHF
TRBJ1-2	NA	many	TRBV19	TGTGCCAGTAGTATGGTGGACTGGGTCTATGGCTACACCTTC	CASSMVDWVYGYTF
TRBJ2-5	NA	many	TRBV12-3/TRBV12-4	TGTGCCAGCAGCACCGGCAAGGAGACCCAGTACTTC	CASSTGKETQYF
TRBJ1-1	TRBD1	many	TRBV27	TGTGCCAGCAGCCAGGACAGGGGGACTGAAGCTTTCTTT	CASSQDRGTEAFF
TRBJ1-4	NA	many	TRBV20-1	TGCAGTGTTGGGGGGGTAACTAATGAAAAACTGTTTTTT	CSVGGVTNEKLFF
TRBJ2-7	NA	many	TRBV20-1	TGCAGTGCTAGAGATAGGTCCAGGGTCCACGAGCAGTACTTC	CSARDRSRVHEQYF
TRBJ1-3	NA	many	TRBV12-3/TRBV12-4	TGTGCCAGCAACCTACAGTCGCGCTCTGGAAACACCATATATTTT	CASNLQSRSGNTIYF
TRBJ2-3	TRBD2	many	TRBV5-1	TGCGCCAGCAGCCTCCCAGCGGGGGGAGATACGCAGTATTTT	CASSLPAGGDTQYF
TRBJ2-6	NA	many	TRBV7-6	TGTGCCAGCAGCTTAGCTCTGCCCGGGGCCAACGTCCTGACTTTC	CASSLALPGANVLTF
TRBJ1-1	NA	many	TRBV29-1	TGCAGCGTTGACGGGGCGACACAGAACACTGAAGCTTTCTTT	CSVDGATQNTEAFF
TRBJ1-1	NA	NA	TRBV10-3	TGTGCCATCAGTGACTTTTCGGGATCTATGAACACTGAAGCTTTCTTT	CAISDFSGSMNTEAFF
TRBJ2-2	TRBD1	many	TRBV27	TGTGCCAGCAGTCTCTACTGGACAGGGGGTAGCACCGGGGAGCTGTTTTTT	CASSLYWTGGSTGELFF
TRBJ2-7	NA	many	TRBV5-1	TGCGCCAGCAGCTTGGACAGGCTGGGGGAGCAGTACTTC	CASSLDRLGEQYF
TRBJ2-7	TRBD2	NA	TRBV6-1	TGTGCCAGCAGCGAAGACGGAACAGGCCGGGGGGTATACGAGCAGTACTTC	CASSEDGTGRGVYEQYF
TRBJ1-1	NA	many	TRBV9	TGTGCCAGCAGGGCGGGTTGGGACACTGAAGCTTTCTTT	CASRAGWDTEAFF
TRBJ2-1	TRBD1	many	TRBV7-6	TGTGCCAGCAGCCCATGGAAGGGGGCGCGGAATACCTACAATGAGCAGTTCTTC	CASSPWKGARNTYNEQFF
TRBJ2-1	NA	many	TRBV7-2	TGTGCCAGCAGCTGGGCGGACAGCTTATACAATGAGCAGTTCTTC	CASSWADSLYNEQFF
TRBJ1-1	NA	few	TRBV9	TGTGCCAGCAGCGCGAAACCTGACACTGAAGCTTTCTTT	CASSAKPDTEAFF
TRBJ1-3	TRBD1	many	TRBV5-1	TGCGCCAGCAGCATGGGACAGTCTGGAAACACCATATATTTT	CASSMGQSGNTIYF
TRBJ1-2	NA	many	TRBV7-2	TGTGCCAGCAGCTTAGGTGGGGGGGTTGATGGCTACACCTTC	CASSLGGGVDGYTF
TRBJ2-1	NA	many	TRBV6-5	TGTGCCAGCAGTTACAGGGGCCGGCTCTACAATGAGCAGTTCTTC	CASSYRGRLYNEQFF
TRBJ1-5	NA	NA	TRBV10-3	TGTGCCATCAGTGAGTCGGTTGGCGGGCAGCCCCAGCATTTT	CAISESVGGQPQHF
TRBJ2-2	NA	many	TRBV3-1	TGTGCCAGCAGCCGCCACGGGTTAGGCCCGAACACCGGGGAGCTGTTTTTT	CASSRHGLGPNTGELFF
TRBJ1-4	TRBD1	many	TRBV20-1	TGCAGTGCTAGAGGACAGGGTTATGAAAAACTGTTTTTT	CSARGQGYEKLFF
TRBJ2-1	TRBD2	many	TRBV12-3/TRBV12-4	TGTGCCAGCAGTCCGGGACTAGCGGGGGTCCATGAGCAGTTCTTC	CASSPGLAGVHEQFF
TRBJ1-1	NA	many	TRBV20-1	TGCAGTGCTGCCACGGGCCCTAACACTGAAGCTTTCTTT	CSAATGPNTEAFF
TRBJ1-2	NA	many	TRBV15	TGTGCCACCAGCGGAGGGAGTAACTATGGCTACACCTTC	CATSGGSNYGYTF
TRBJ2-5	NA	many	TRBV5-1	TGCGCCAGCAGCTTGGGGGAGGCGGGAGAGACCCAGTACTTC	CASSLGEAGETQYF
TRBJ1-5	TRBD1	many	TRBV7-9	TGTGCCAGCAGCTTCGGGACAGGGGTGGGCTATAGCAATCAGCCCCAGCATTTT	CASSFGTGVGYSNQPQHF
TRBJ1-1	NA	NA	TRBV12-3/TRBV12-4	TGTGCCAGCAGTCCCAGACAAAATGAAGCTTTCTTT	CASSPRQNEAFF
TRBJ2-3	NA	many	TRBV20-1	TGCAGTGCTAGAGATGGGGGGAGAGATACGCAGTATTTT	CSARDGGRDTQYF
TRBJ1-6	NA	few	TRBV7-9	TGTGCCAGCAGCTTACCAATACAGGGAACAAATTCACCCCTCCACTTT	CASSLPIQGTNSPLHF
TRBJ2-3	TRBD2	many	TRBV6-4	TGTGCCAGCAGTGAGCTAGCGGGGGTCGCAGATACGCAGTATTTT	CASSELAGVADTQYF
TRBJ1-1	NA	few	TRBV5-6	TGTGCCAGCAGCTATGGAAAGTTTGCGGCTGAAGCTTTCTTT	CASSYGKFAAEAFF
TRBJ2-3	TRBD2	many	TRBV16	TGTGCCAGCAGCCAAGAGGCGGGGGGCGCGACAGATACGCAGTATTTT	CASSQEAGGATDTQYF
TRBJ1-5	NA	NA	TRBV4-1	TGCGCCAGCAGCCAAGTATGGATTAGCAATCAGCCCCAGAATTTT	CASSQVWISNQPQNF
TRBJ1-2	NA	many	TRBV29-1	TGCAGCGCGAGTGACTACACCTTC	CSASDYTF
TRBJ2-6	NA	many	TRBV7-2	TGTGCCAGCAGCTTCAGGGCGACTTCCTCTGGGGCCAACGTCCTGACTTTC	CASSFRATSSGANVLTF
TRBJ2-7	NA	many	TRBV7-8	TGTGCCAGCAGCTTTAGTTCAGGACAGTCCTACGAGCAGTACTTC	CASSFSSGQSYEQYF
TRBJ1-5	NA	many	TRBV12-3/TRBV12-4	TGTGCCAGCATACTCGGACAGTGGAGCAATCAGCCCCAGCATTTT	CASILGQWSNQPQHF
TRBJ1-1	NA	many	TRBV20-1	TGCAGTGCTAGAGTGACAGCCTTGAACACTGAAGCTTTCTTT	CSARVTALNTEAFF